One and the same sample provided the 28 T cell receptor beta chains below, sequenced in a study of T cell clonotyping in hematopoietic cell transplantation. TCRdb keeps only in-frame clones here, not all; method: immunoSEQ multiplex PCR. This table has roughly 24,000 clones, 70% to 85% appearing once. Described time point: recipient sample about 28 days before transplant, after cytoreduction. The specimen was peripheral blood mononuclear cells, collected before stem cell transplant. The receptors here all came from a woman aged 60-75 years with acute myeloid leukemia. Some clones in this sample may be carry-over from other donors' samples.

The rearrangement links TRBV2 to TRBJ1-5; 7 positions match TRBD1. The V gene end was trimmed by 6 bases and the J gene end by 0 bases; junction bases not matched to a gene: 5. CDR1 and CDR2 (germline): SNHLY, FYNNEI. This CDR3 is 15 amino acids long. CDR3 loop: CASRDRLVSNQPQHF. CDR3 coding DNA: TGTGCCAGCAGGGACAGGCTAGTTAGCAATCAGCCCCAGCATTTT.

The chain couples TRBV7-2 to TRBJ1-5, with TRBD1 matching 8 bases. The V gene's germline CDR1 is SGHTA and CDR2 FQGNSA. CDR3 length: 15 residues. V shed 6 bases, J shed 1 base, and the junction held 5 bases outside the gene matches. The CDR3 region has the DNA TGTGCCAGCAGGGAACAGGGGGTAAGCAATCAGCCCCAGCATTTT. It encodes CASREQGVSNQPQHF.

CDR3 nucleotides: TGTGCCAGCAGGGGACAGGCCTATAGCAATCAGCCCCAGCATTTT. Translating gives CASRGQAYSNQPQHF. The V gene is TRBV6-1, the J gene TRBJ1-5; TRBD1 matches at 8 bases. CDR3 length: 15 amino acids. J gave up 0 bases and V 6 bases, and 4 bases lay outside the gene matches. CDR1 and CDR2 from the germline V gene are MNHNS and SASEGT.

The genes are TRBV10-3 and TRBJ1-2; D unclear. Looked up from germline, CDR1 is ENHRY and CDR2 is SYGVKD. The CDR3 contains 13 residues. V gave up 7 bases and J gave up 8 bases, with 17 bases separating them. The CDR3 loop is CAIKGARAEGYTF. CDR3 nucleotide sequence: TGTGCCATCAAAGGAGCTAGGGCGGAAGGCTACACCTTC.

This sequence joins TRBV28 and TRBJ1-1; 8 bases line up with TRBD1. V trimming: 5 bases; J trimming: 0 bases; junction bases outside the gene matches: 2. In germline, CDR1 is MDHEN, CDR2 SYDVKM. The CDR3 contains 14 residues. CDR3: CASSNRGMNTEAFF. Written as DNA, the CDR3 is TGTGCCAGCAGTAACAGGGGGATGAACACTGAAGCTTTCTTT.

The chain recombines TRBV2 with TRBJ2-2; D is ambiguous. From germline, CDR1 is SNHLY and CDR2 FYNNEI. The CDR3 length is 11 residues. Trimming removed 6 bases from V and 10 bases from J, with 9 bases in between. The CDR3 protein is CASRWAMELFF. Here the CDR3 DNA reads TGTGCCAGCAGATGGGCAATGGAGCTGTTTTTT.

This sequence joins TRBV9 and TRBJ2-2; D is uncertain. V lost 6 bases and J lost 2, with 11 bases in between. The CDR3 covers 14 residues. Germline lookup yields CDR1 SGDLS and CDR2 YYNGEE. CDR3 amino acids: CASTRNSNTGELFF. The CDR3 nucleotides read TGTGCCAGCACTCGCAACTCTAACACCGGGGAGCTGTTTTTT.

This clone was recorded once. The rearrangement links TRBV5-4 to TRBJ1-1, with 9 bases identical to TRBD1. This CDR3 comprises 14 residues. Germline V gives CDR1 SGHNT, CDR2 YYREEE (reference sequence). Losses at the gene ends were 3 bases for V and 7 bases for J; bases not matched to a gene: 7. CDR3 region: CASSWGQGGIEAFF. DNA for the CDR3: TGTGCCAGCAGCTGGGGACAGGGAGGGATTGAAGCTTTCTTT.

The chain employs TRBV7-6 and TRBJ2-1, with 7 bases aligning to TRBD2. Germline CDR1 reads SGHVS; CDR2 reads FNYEAQ. The V and J ends lost 5 bases and 7 bases, in that order; junction bases with no gene match: 11. This CDR3 has 15 residues. CDR3 region: CASSRLGAGNNEQFF. CDR3 nucleotide sequence: TGTGCCAGCAGCCGACTGGGAGCGGGGAATAATGAGCAGTTCTTC. Supplemented by reference TRBV7-6 and TRBJ2-1, the full variable domain reads GAGVSQSPRYKVTKRGQDVALRCDPISGHVSLYWYRQALGQGPEFLTYFNYEAQQDKSGLPNDRFSAERPEGSISTLTIQRTEQRDSAMYRCASSRLGAGNNEQFFGPGTRLTVL.

This chain connects TRBV2 to TRBJ1-1; 9 bases are shared with TRBD1. The ends lost 6 bases at V and 3 bases at J; junction bases unmatched: 5. The CDR3 is 14 residues long. CDR1 SNHLY and CDR2 FYNNEI come from the germline V gene. The CDR3 loop reads CASRLGQGYTEAFF. The CDR3 DNA follows: TGTGCCAGCAGACTGGGACAGGGTTACACTGAAGCTTTCTTT.

This chain links TRBV7-2 with TRBJ1-6; D is unresolved. The CDR3 spans 15 residues. Between the trimmed V and J ends, which lost 3 bases and 10 bases, there was a span of 16 bases. The germline CDR1 and CDR2 sequences are SGHTA and FQGNSA. CDR3 in amino acids: CASSLYWEEGSPLHF. The CDR3 DNA reads as TGTGCCAGCAGCTTGTATTGGGAGGAGGGATCACCCCTCCACTTT.

This clone was seen once. This chain links TRBV27 with TRBJ2-1, with 9 positions matching TRBD2. Trimming took 4 bases from V and 2 from J; bases not matched to a gene: 12. In germline, CDR1 is MNHEY, CDR2 SMNVEV (reference sequence). This CDR3 has 18 amino acids. CDR3 residues: CASSSPGSGRGPYNEQFF. CDR3 in DNA: TGTGCCAGCAGTTCCCCGGGTAGCGGGAGAGGCCCCTACAATGAGCAGTTCTTC.

The chain employs TRBV11-2 and TRBJ2-1; D is possibly TRBD1 (6 bases). Trimming removed 5 bases at V and 6 bases at J, with 20 bases between. The CDR3 is 16 amino acids. Germline-derived CDR1 and CDR2 are SGHAT and FQNNGV. The CDR3 sequence: CASSRGGALTANEQFF. Written as DNA, the CDR3 is TGTGCCAGCAGCCGAGGGGGTGCCCTAACCGCCAATGAGCAGTTCTTC.

The chain employs TRBV25-1 and TRBJ2-7; TRBD2 might be the D (5 bases). CDR3 size: 15 residues. Germline CDR1 is MGHDK and CDR2 is SYGVNS. V lost 6 bases and J 2 bases, leaving 17 bases between the germline ends. Here the CDR3 reads CASRMRGLNPYEQYF. The CDR3 nucleotides read TGTGCCAGCAGAATGAGAGGGCTCAACCCCTACGAGCAGTACTTC.

The DNA of the CDR3 is TGTGCCAGCATTTCCGGGGCTCCATACGAGCAGTACTTC. It codes for CASISGAPYEQYF. This rearrangement joins TRBV6-1 to TRBJ2-7; TRBD1 or TRBD2 may be the D gene (5 bases each). The CDR3 contains 13 residues. V was pared by 7 bases and J by 4 bases, with 14 bases between. Germline V CDR1 and CDR2: MNHNS, SASEGT.

This chain joins TRBV12-5 and TRBJ2-7; no clear D. Germline V gene lookup returns CDR1 LGHNT and CDR2 FRNRAP. Trimming stripped 6 bases from V and 4 bases from J, with 10 bases between. The CDR3 is 12 residues long. CDR3 sequence: CASGDIPYEQYF. The CDR3 region has the DNA TGTGCTAGTGGCGACATTCCGTACGAGCAGTACTTC.

V gene TRBV9 combines with J gene TRBJ1-2; D uncertain. Germline V gene sequence: CDR1 SGDLS, CDR2 YYNGEE. V was clipped by 0 bases and J by 0 bases, with 15 bases between them. This CDR3 is built from 17 residues. The CDR3 DNA reads as TGTGCCAGCAGCGTAGCCCTTATGACATCGTCTAACTATGGCTACACCTTC. It translates to CASSVALMTSSNYGYTF.

This clone has a handful of counts. The chain combines TRBV6-5 with TRBJ1-2, with a possible D match to TRBD1 (6 bases). Germline CDR1 and CDR2: MNHEY and SVGAGI. V shed 8 bases and J shed 8 bases, with 12 bases lying between them. CDR3 length equals 11 residues. CDR3 in amino acids: CASSGGQGYTF. CDR3 DNA sequence: TGTGCCAGCTCCGGGGGACAAGGCTACACCTTC.

The CDR3, as DNA: TGTGCCAGCTCAGCTGGACAGGGCACAGATACGCAGTATTTT. Amino acid sequence: CASSAGQGTDTQYF. The J gene is TRBJ2-3, the V gene TRBV18, with 7 bases matching TRBD1. Trimming removed 5 bases from V and 1 base from J; junction bases left unmatched: 3. Germline V gene data show CDR1 as KGHSH and CDR2 as LQKENI. The CDR3 spans 14 residues.

This clone was observed a single time. This chain links TRBV9 with TRBJ1-1; 11 bases line up with TRBD1. With 3 bases clipped from V and 1 base from J, the junction kept 5 bases outside the gene matches. CDR1 is SGDLS and CDR2 is YYNGEE in the germline V gene. The CDR3 consists of 16 residues. CDR3 loop: CASSGRTGGRNTEAFF. CDR3 nucleotides: TGTGCCAGCAGCGGGCGGACAGGGGGCAGGAACACTGAAGCTTTCTTT.

The rearrangement uses TRBV10-3 and TRBJ2-7; 8 nucleotides line up with TRBD2. The CDR3 is 12 residues long. The germline gives CDR1 ENHRY, CDR2 SYGVKD. The V and J ends lost 10 bases and 6 bases, in that order; junction bases with no gene match: 8. The CDR3 reads CATAVSGVEQYF. The CDR3 DNA follows: TGTGCCACAGCGGTTAGCGGGGTCGAGCAGTACTTC.

The chain recombines TRBV5-6 with TRBJ1-2; TRBD1 might be the D (5 bases). This CDR3 region has 16 residues. The germline V gene has CDR1 SGHDT and CDR2 YYEEEE. Trimming cost V 0 bases and J 7 bases, with 19 bases left between them. In DNA form, the CDR3 reads TGTGCCAGCAGCTTGGGAGACAGCCGCCAGTTGCGTGGCTACACCTTC. Residues: CASSLGDSRQLRGYTF.

V usage is TRBV6-6 and J usage is TRBJ2-3; D possibly corresponds to TRBD1 (7 bases). CDR3 size: 14 residues. The germline V gene encodes CDR1 MNHNY and CDR2 SVGAGI (reference sequence). Trimming cost V 7 bases and J 3 bases, with 14 bases left between them. The DNA of the CDR3 is TGTGCCAGCAACGTCAGGGGGAGGACAGATACGCAGTATTTT. Its protein is CASNVRGRTDTQYF.

This rearrangement joins TRBV28 to TRBJ1-5; D is perhaps TRBD1 (5 bases). V shed 8 bases and J shed 4 bases, with 15 bases lying between them. Germline CDR1 and CDR2: MDHEN and SYDVKM. This CDR3 contains 14 residues. As DNA, the CDR3 is TGTGCCAGCCGGTCTCTGGGGCGGAATCAGCCCCAGCATTTT. Translated: CASRSLGRNQPQHF.

The rearrangement joins TRBV6-1 to TRBJ2-5, with 13 bases that match TRBD2. Germline assignment: CDR1 MNHNS and CDR2 SASEGT. The CDR3 covers 15 residues. After removal of 4 bases from V and 5 bases from J, the junction contained 4 bases not matched to a gene. The CDR3 loop reads CASSAGLAGDETQYF. The CDR3 bases are TGTGCCAGCAGTGCCGGACTAGCGGGAGATGAGACCCAGTACTTC.

The chain carries TRBV4-1 and TRBJ1-6, with TRBD1 matching over 9 bases. The germline CDR1 and CDR2 sequences are MGHRA and YSYEKL. Trimming at V came to 4 bases and at J to 11 bases, leaving 12 bases not matched to a gene. The CDR3 has 16 residues. This CDR3 reads CASSRHAGTGKTPLHF. Here the CDR3 DNA reads TGCGCCAGCAGCCGCCACGCCGGGACAGGGAAGACACCCCTCCACTTT.

J is TRBJ2-3 and V is TRBV5-4; perhaps TRBD2 as D (5 bases). The CDR3 is 14 amino acids. V gave up 0 bases and J gave up 4 bases, with 9 bases separating them. Germline CDR1 reads SGHNT; CDR2 reads YYREEE (reference sequence). This chain's CDR3 is CASSLAGGPDTQYF. CDR3 coding DNA: TGTGCCAGCAGCTTGGCCGGAGGCCCAGATACGCAGTATTTT.

V gene TRBV4-3 combines with J gene TRBJ2-1; the match to TRBD2 covers 10 bases. The germline CDR1 and CDR2 sequences are LGHNA and YSLEER. The CDR3 runs to 17 residues. V dropped 1 base and J dropped 9; count of bases not matched to a gene: 12. This CDR3 reads CASSQAASGSILGEQFF. The CDR3 nucleotides are TGCGCCAGCAGCCAAGCGGCTAGCGGGAGTATATTAGGTGAGCAGTTCTTC.